This TCR beta chain was captured in a study of HIV-infected patients and healthy controls. Trimming removed 4 bases from V and 10 bases from J, with 18 bases in between. CDR1 and CDR2 from the germline V gene are SGHNT and YYREEE (reference sequence). The CDR3 sequence is 14 residues long. Each CDR3 protein is one row after TCRdb ran MiXCR on the 5' RACE reads. The sample records roughly 18,000 distinct CDR3 sequences, 15% to 20% being singletons. The chain couples TRBV5-4 to TRBJ2-4, with D perhaps matching TRBD1 (5 bases). The sequence was collected from a human donor in good health. Input material: CD8+ T cells from blood. Written as DNA, the CDR3 is TGTGCCAGCAGCCCGGAGACAGACCCATGGATTCAGTACTTC. Translation gives CASSPETDPWIQYF.